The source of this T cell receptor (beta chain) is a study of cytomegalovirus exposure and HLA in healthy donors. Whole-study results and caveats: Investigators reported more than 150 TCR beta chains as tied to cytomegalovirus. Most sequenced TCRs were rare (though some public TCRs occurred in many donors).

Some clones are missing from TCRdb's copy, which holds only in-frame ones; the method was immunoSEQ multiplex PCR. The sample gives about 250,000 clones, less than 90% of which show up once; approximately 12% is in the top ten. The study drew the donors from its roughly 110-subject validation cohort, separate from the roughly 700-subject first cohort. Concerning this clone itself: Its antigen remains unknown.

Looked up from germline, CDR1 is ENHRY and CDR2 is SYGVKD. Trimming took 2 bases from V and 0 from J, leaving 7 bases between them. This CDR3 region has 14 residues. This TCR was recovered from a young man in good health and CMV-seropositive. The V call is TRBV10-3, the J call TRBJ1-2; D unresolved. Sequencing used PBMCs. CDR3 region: CAISEIDSNYGYTF. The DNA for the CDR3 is TGTGCCATCAGTGAGATAGACTCTAACTATGGCTACACCTTC.